The present T cell receptor (beta chain) was sequenced within a study of blood T cells in healthy people across ages. Alongside a J-beta primer mix, a sample-barcoded 5' primer served in a second PCR lasting 7 to 11 cycles. TCRdb re-derived calls from the 5' RACE reads in MiXCR, one entry per CDR3 protein. This sample carries hundreds of thousands of distinct CDR3 sequences, approximately 49% of them seen once, and the ten largest clones take 25% to 35%. This CDR3 is 15 amino acids long. V lost 5 bases to trimming and J lost 13 bases, with 24 bases between them. Germline V gives CDR1 SGHTA, CDR2 FQGTGA. This clonotype was seen more than once but under ten times.

This receptor was taken from a woman aged 55-75 years in good health. Sample: blood. This chain connects TRBV7-3 to TRBJ2-4; maybe TRBD2 (5 bases). CDR3 nucleotide sequence: TGTGCCAGCAGCCCCGACCGGGGTGAGCAAATGCGGCAGTACTTC. It translates to CASSPDRGEQMRQYF.